This T cell receptor (beta chain) was recorded in a study of PD-1 blockade in classical Hodgkin lymphoma. Study-wide findings and caveats: Newly diagnosed and completely responding patients shared comparable baseline diversity. The study reported lower baseline TCR diversity in newly diagnosed patients than in healthy donors. Only CD4+ TCR diversity, not CD8+, had risen significantly by C4D1. No one has yet defined what causes the repertoire differences, which may be disease activity or prior therapy.

Time point reported: cycle 4 day 1 (C4D1), after less than 7 weeks of nivolumab. Each of the patients experienced relapse following autologous stem cell transplantation, and their brentuximab vedotin exposure differed. V lost 2 bases to trimming and J lost 3 bases, with 19 bases between them. This CDR3 contains 17 residues. Germline lookup yields CDR1 MDHEN and CDR2 SYDVKM. Comment on this clone: Its specificity is not known.

Clones were read by immunoSEQ multiplex PCR, and TCRdb kept only the in-frame ones, dropping some. The table records 20,000 to 25,000 clones, 60% to 80% of them present only once. The clonotype comes from a human donor with classical Hodgkin lymphoma. The rearrangement uses TRBV28 and TRBJ1-1; a weak D match, TRBD1 (5 bases). The material was peripheral blood mononuclear cells (PBMCs), obtained before the fourth cycle of nivolumab. The chain's CDR3 is CASSLPITVGGHTEAFF. The CDR3, as DNA: TGTGCCAGCAGTTTACCTATTACAGTCGGGGGACACACTGAAGCTTTCTTT.